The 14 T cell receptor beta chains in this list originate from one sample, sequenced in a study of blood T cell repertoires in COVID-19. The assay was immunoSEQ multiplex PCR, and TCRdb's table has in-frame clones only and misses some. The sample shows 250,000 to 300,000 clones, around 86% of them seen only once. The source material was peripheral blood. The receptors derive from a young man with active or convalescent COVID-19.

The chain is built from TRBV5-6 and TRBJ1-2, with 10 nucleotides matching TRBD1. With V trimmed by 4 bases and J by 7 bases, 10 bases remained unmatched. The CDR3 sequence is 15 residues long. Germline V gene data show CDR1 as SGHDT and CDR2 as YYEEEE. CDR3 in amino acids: CASSIDRGRYFGYTF. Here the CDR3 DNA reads TGTGCCAGCAGCATAGACAGGGGGCGGTATTTTGGCTACACCTTC.

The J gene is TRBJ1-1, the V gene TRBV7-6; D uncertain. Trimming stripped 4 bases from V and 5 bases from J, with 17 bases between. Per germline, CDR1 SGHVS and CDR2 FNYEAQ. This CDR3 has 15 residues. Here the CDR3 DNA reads TGTGCCAGCAGCTCCCGCCTCGCCGACAAGACTGAAGCTTTCTTT. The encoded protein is CASSSRLADKTEAFF.

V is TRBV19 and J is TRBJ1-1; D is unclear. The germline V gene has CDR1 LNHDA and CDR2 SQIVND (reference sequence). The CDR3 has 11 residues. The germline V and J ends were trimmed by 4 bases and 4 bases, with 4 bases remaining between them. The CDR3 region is CASSTLTEAFF. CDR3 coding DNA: TGTGCCAGTAGTACCCTCACTGAAGCTTTCTTT.

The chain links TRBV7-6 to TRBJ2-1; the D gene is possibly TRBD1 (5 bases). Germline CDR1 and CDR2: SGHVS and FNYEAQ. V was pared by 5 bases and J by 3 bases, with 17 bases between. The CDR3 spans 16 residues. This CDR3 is CASSADPRGNYNEQFF. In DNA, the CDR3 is TGTGCCAGCAGCGCAGACCCTAGGGGTAACTACAATGAGCAGTTCTTC.

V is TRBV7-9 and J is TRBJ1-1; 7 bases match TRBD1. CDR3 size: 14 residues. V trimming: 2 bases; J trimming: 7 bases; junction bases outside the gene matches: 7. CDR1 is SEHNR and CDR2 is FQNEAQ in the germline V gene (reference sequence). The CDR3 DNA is TGTGCCAGCAGCTTAAACGCCCAGGGGGGTGAAGCTTTCTTT. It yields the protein CASSLNAQGGEAFF.

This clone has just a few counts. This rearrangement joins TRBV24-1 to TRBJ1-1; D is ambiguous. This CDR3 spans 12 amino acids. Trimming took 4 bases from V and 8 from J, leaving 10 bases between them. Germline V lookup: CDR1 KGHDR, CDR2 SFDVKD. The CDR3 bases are TGTGCCACCAGTGAGGAGAGAGGGGAAGCTTTCTTT. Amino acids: CATSEERGEAFF.

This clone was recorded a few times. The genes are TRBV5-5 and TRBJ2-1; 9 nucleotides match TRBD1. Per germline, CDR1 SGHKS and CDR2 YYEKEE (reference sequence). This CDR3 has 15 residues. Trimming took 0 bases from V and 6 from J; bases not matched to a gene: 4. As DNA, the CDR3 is TGTGCCAGCAGCTTGGCCGGGACAGGGAGCAATGAGCAGTTCTTC. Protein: CASSLAGTGSNEQFF.

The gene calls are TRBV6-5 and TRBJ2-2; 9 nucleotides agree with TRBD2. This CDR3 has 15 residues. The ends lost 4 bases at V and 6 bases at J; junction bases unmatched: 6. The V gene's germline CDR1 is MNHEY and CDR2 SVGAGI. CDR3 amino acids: CASSLVAGVSGELFF. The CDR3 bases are TGTGCCAGCAGTTTGGTAGCGGGAGTGTCCGGGGAGCTGTTTTTT.

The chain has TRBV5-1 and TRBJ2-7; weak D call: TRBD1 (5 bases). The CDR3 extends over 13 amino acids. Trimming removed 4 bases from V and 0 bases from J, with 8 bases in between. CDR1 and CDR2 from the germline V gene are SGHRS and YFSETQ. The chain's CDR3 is CASSETVSYEQYF. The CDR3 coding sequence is TGCGCCAGCAGCGAGACAGTCTCCTACGAGCAGTACTTC.

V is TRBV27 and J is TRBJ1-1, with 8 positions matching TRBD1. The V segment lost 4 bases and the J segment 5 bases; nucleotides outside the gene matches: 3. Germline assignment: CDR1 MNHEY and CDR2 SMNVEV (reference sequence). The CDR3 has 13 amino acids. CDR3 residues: CASSWQGATEAFF. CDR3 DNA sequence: TGTGCCAGCAGTTGGCAGGGGGCTACTGAAGCTTTCTTT.

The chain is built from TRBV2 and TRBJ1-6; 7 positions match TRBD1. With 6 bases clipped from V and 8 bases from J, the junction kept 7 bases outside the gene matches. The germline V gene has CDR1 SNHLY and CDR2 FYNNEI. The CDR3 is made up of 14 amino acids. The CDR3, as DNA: TGTGCCAGCAGGACACTGACAGGGCATTCACCCCTCCACTTT. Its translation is CASRTLTGHSPLHF.

This CDR3 reads CASSRRISPLHF. The CDR3 DNA is TGTGCCAGTAGTCGGAGGATTTCACCCCTCCACTTT. V and J are TRBV19 and TRBJ1-6; D is unresolved. Trimming removed 5 bases at V and 9 bases at J, with 8 bases between. Germline values: CDR1 LNHDA, CDR2 SQIVND (reference sequence). The CDR3 contains 12 residues. Full variable domain (rest looked up from reference TRBV19 and TRBJ1-6): DGGITQSPKYLFRKEGQNVTLSCEQNLNHDAMYWYRQDPGQGLRLIYYSQIVNDFQKGDIAEGYSVSREKKESFPLTVTSAQKNPTAFYLCASSRRISPLHFGNGTRLTVT.

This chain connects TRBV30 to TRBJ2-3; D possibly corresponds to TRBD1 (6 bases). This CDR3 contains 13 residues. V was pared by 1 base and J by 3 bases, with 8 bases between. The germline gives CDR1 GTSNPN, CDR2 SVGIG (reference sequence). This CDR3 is CAWSGGRTDTQYF. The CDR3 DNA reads TGTGCCTGGAGTGGGGGGCGGACAGATACGCAGTATTTT.

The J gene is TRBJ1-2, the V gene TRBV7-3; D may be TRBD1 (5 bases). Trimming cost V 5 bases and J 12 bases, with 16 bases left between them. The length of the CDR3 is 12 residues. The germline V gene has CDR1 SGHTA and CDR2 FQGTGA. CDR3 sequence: CASSTRTPLHTF. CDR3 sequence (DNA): TGTGCCAGCAGCACACGGACACCGCTCCACACCTTC.